The 11 T cell receptor beta chains given below trace back to one sample, sequenced in a study of blood T cell repertoires in COVID-19. Sequencing was performed with immunoSEQ multiplex PCR; in TCRdb, only in-frame clones are kept and a portion is missing. This sample has around 120,000 clones, with around 85% found just once. The sequenced sample was peripheral blood. The source is a man between 65 and 79 years old with active or convalescent COVID-19.

The chain uses TRBV3-1 (or the pseudogene TRBV3-2) and TRBJ1-6; the D gene is possibly TRBD1 (6 bases). The CDR3 loop spans 13 amino acids. V lost 4 bases to trimming and J lost 8 bases, with 9 bases between them. The germline V gene encodes CDR1 LGHDT and CDR2 YNNKEL (reference sequence). The CDR3 region has the DNA TGTGCCAGCAGCCGCCACAGGGATTCACCCCTCCACTTT. As protein: CASSRHRDSPLHF.

This chain links TRBV12-3 or TRBV12-4 with TRBJ1-1; a possible D gene is TRBD1 (6 bases). V was cut by 8 bases and J by 2 bases, with 12 bases left in between. The CDR3 consists of 13 residues. CDR3 sequence: CASGKTGNTEAFF. The CDR3 nucleotides read TGTGCCAGCGGGAAGACAGGTAACACTGAAGCTTTCTTT.

The genes are TRBV7-9 and TRBJ1-1; D possibly corresponds to TRBD1 (5 bases). Deletions cut 4 bases from V and 4 bases from J, with 10 bases between. The CDR3 is 13 amino acids. Germline CDR1 is SEHNR and CDR2 is FQNEAQ (reference sequence). CDR3 region: CASSSQGLTEAFF. In DNA form, the CDR3 reads TGTGCCAGCAGCTCTCAGGGCCTCACTGAAGCTTTCTTT.

This chain connects TRBV3-1 (or the pseudogene TRBV3-2) to TRBJ1-2, with 10 nucleotides matching TRBD1. Germline values: CDR1 LGHDT, CDR2 YNNKEL (reference sequence). This CDR3 region has 16 residues. J lost 2 bases, V lost 4 bases, and 7 bases had no gene match. The CDR3 spells CASSLLDRGQNYGYTF. The CDR3 DNA sequence: TGTGCCAGCAGCCTACTCGACAGGGGGCAAAACTATGGCTACACCTTC.

The chain combines TRBV5-6 with TRBJ2-1; TRBD1 might be the D (6 bases). CDR1 SGHDT and CDR2 YYEEEE come from the germline V gene. CDR3 size: 16 residues. Between the trimmed V and J ends, which lost 4 bases and 5 bases, there was a span of 19 bases. The CDR3 reads CASSADPRDTNNEQFF. In DNA form, the CDR3 reads TGTGCCAGCAGCGCGGACCCCCGGGACACAAACAATGAGCAGTTCTTC.

This sequence joins TRBV6-5 and TRBJ2-7; tentatively, D is TRBD2 (6 bases). The CDR3 runs 14 residues. CDR1 MNHEY and CDR2 SVGAGI come from the germline V gene. V was trimmed by 8 bases and J by 0 bases, leaving 14 bases between them. The CDR3 reads CASFPGTHSYEQYF. In nucleotides, the CDR3 is TGTGCCAGCTTTCCCGGGACTCACTCCTACGAGCAGTACTTC.

The chain carries TRBV19 and TRBJ2-2; the match to TRBD2 covers 9 bases. With 5 bases clipped from V and 5 bases from J, the junction kept 6 bases outside the gene matches. Germline CDR1 and CDR2: LNHDA and SQIVND (reference sequence). This CDR3 has 15 amino acids. CDR3: CASSQAGGGTGELFF. The DNA of the CDR3 is TGTGCCAGTAGTCAAGCGGGAGGTGGAACCGGGGAGCTGTTTTTT.

The V gene is TRBV5-1, the J gene TRBJ2-3, with 7 nucleotides matching TRBD2. Germline CDR1 reads SGHRS; CDR2 reads YFSETQ. V dropped 3 bases and J dropped 4; count of bases not matched to a gene: 5. The CDR3 length is 14 residues. CDR3 sequence: CASSSAGAPDTQYF. CDR3 DNA: TGCGCCAGCAGCTCTGCGGGAGCCCCAGATACGCAGTATTTT.

V usage is TRBV15 and J usage is TRBJ2-7; D is ambiguous. CDR1 and CDR2 from the germline V gene are LNHNV and YYDKDF (reference sequence). This CDR3 is built from 12 residues. The V gene lost 5 bases and the J gene lost 7 bases, with 12 bases spanning the gap. The CDR3 reads CATSRTLGEQYF. Here the CDR3 DNA reads TGTGCCACCAGCCGAACCCTCGGGGAGCAGTACTTC. Drawing the rest from reference TRBV15 and TRBJ2-7, the complete variable domain is DAMVIQNPRYQVTQFGKPVTLSCSQTLNHNVMYWYQQKSSQAPKLLFHYYDKDFNNEADTPDNFQSRRPNTSFCFLDIRSPGLGDTAMYLCATSRTLGEQYFGPGTRLTVT.

The gene calls are TRBV7-9 and TRBJ1-5; TRBD1 agrees at 9 bases. Germline trimming cut 1 base from V and 9 bases from J; bases unmatched to any gene: 7. Per the germline V gene, CDR1 is SEHNR and CDR2 is FQNEAQ (reference sequence). The CDR3 is 15 amino acids. This CDR3 reads CASSLGDREGAPQHF. For the CDR3, the DNA is TGTGCCAGCAGCTTAGGGGACAGGGAAGGTGCGCCCCAGCATTTT.

In DNA form, the CDR3 reads TGTGCCAGCAGCTTAGAGGCAGGGGGCTTTGGCTACACCTTC. It codes for CASSLEAGGFGYTF. The V gene is TRBV11-2, the J gene TRBJ1-2, with 8 bases that match TRBD1. With 0 bases clipped from V and 7 bases from J, the junction kept 4 bases outside the gene matches. Germline-derived CDR1 and CDR2 are SGHAT and FQNNGV. The CDR3 covers 14 residues.